The present entry profiles one TCR beta chain with its context. What it recognizes is unknown. Trimming stripped 3 bases from V and 5 bases from J, with 8 bases between. Germline CDR1 LGHNA, CDR2 YSLEER. There are 13 residues in the CDR3. This sample was included in a study of Ad26.COV2.S vaccination and SARS-CoV-2 variants. General observations from the study: There was a possibility that the TCR breadth and depth analyses underestimated total T cell responses.

TCRdb's table, derived via immunoSEQ multiplex PCR, lists solely in-frame clones and lacks some. The sample holds approximately 340,000 clones, around 90% seen once. This chain connects TRBV4-3 to TRBJ2-4; a possible D gene is TRBD1 (6 bases). This sequence was found in a human donor who had recovered from COVID-19. Source: peripheral blood, taken after recovery from COVID-19. CDR3 sequence: CASSQRTENIQYF. The DNA for the CDR3 is TGCGCCAGCAGCCAGCGGACAGAAAACATTCAGTACTTC.